The table lists the clone carrying this T cell receptor (beta chain) with a few counts. Antigen specificity is unknown. This specimen belongs to a study of post-analysis software for immune sequencing data. Looking at the study overall: The disease courses spanned relapsing-remitting, secondary progressive and progressive-relapsing forms of multiple sclerosis. Whole-study findings and limits: Those with multiple sclerosis, the patient group, showed significantly lower normalized Chao1 diversity than controls. When patients were compared with controls, 4 or 5 TRBV segments were more frequent, TRBV5-6, TRBV5-1 and TRBV20-1 among them.

The CDR3 extends over 14 amino acids. The germline V and J ends were trimmed by 5 bases and 2 bases, with 12 bases remaining between them. Included in the TCR beta cDNA libraries were unique molecular identifiers. T cells numbering roughly 1 to 10 million yielded cDNA molecules that totaled approximately 500,000. TCRdb ran MiXCR on the PCR reads and lists one entry per CDR3 protein. The sample carries about 540,000 distinct CDR3 sequences, around a third recorded once. This chain uses TRBV12-3 or TRBV12-4 with TRBJ2-5, with D perhaps TRBD2 (6 bases). The receptor's source is a girl younger than 18 with multiple sclerosis. The sequencing input was blood. CDR3 protein: CASSRDWIQETQYF. CDR3 in DNA: TGTGCCAGCAGTCGGGACTGGATTCAAGAGACCCAGTACTTC.